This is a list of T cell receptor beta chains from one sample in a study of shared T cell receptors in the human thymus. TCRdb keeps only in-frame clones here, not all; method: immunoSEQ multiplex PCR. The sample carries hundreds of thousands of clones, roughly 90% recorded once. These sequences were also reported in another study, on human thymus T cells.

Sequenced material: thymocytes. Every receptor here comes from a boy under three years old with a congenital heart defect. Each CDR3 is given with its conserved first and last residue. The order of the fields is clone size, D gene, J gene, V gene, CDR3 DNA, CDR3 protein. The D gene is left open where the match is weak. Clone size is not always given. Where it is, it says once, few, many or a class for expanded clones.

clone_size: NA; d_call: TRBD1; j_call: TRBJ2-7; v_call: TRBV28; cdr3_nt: TGTGCCAGCACCGGTTACGGGACAGGGGGTGTCCACGAGCAGTACTTC; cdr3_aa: CASTGYGTGGVHEQYF
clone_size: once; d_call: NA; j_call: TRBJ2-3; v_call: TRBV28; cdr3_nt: TGTGCCAGCAGCCTCCGGGGGGCGGGTCTTTTCGCAGATACGCAGTATTTT; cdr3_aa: CASSLRGAGLFADTQYF
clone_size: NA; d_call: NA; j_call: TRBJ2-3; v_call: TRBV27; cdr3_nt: TGTGCCAGCAGTCTCCGAGGGGACACGCAGGGAGATACGCAGTATTTT; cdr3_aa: CASSLRGDTQGDTQYF
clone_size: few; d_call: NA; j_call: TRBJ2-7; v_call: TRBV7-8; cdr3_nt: TGTGCCAGCAGCCGCGCGGGGCGCTCCTACGAGCAGTACTTC; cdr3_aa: CASSRAGRSYEQYF
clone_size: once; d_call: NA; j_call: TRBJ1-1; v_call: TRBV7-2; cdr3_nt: TGTGCCAGCAGCCCCGGGATGAACACTGAAGCTTTCTTT; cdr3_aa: CASSPGMNTEAFF
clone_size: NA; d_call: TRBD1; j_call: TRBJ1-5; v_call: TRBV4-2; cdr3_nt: TGTGCCAGCAGCCCCTTCCACGACAGGGCTTTGAAGCCCCAGCATTTT; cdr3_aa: CASSPFHDRALKPQHF
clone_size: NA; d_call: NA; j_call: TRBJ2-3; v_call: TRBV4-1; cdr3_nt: TGCGCCAGCAGCCAAGCTTTGCGTAGCACAGATACGCAGTATTTT; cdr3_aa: CASSQALRSTDTQYF
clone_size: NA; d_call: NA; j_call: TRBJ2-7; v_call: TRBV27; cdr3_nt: TGTGCCAGCAGTCCATCCGGGACAAGGTCCTACGAGCAGTACTTC; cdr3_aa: CASSPSGTRSYEQYF
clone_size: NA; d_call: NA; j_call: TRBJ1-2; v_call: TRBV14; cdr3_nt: TGTGCCAGCAGCCCTCGGCAGGGTTACTATGGCTACACCTTC; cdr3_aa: CASSPRQGYYGYTF
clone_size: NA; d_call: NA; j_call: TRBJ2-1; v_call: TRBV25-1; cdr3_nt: TGTGCCAGCAGTAGGGGACAAATTGTTAATGAGCAGTTCTTC; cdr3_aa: CASSRGQIVNEQFF
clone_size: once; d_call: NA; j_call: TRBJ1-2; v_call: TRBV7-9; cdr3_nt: TGTGCCAGCAGCTTAGCAGGGGGAAGTACGGGCTACACCTTC; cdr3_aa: CASSLAGGSTGYTF
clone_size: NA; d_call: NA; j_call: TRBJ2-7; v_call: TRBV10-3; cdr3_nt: TGTGCCATCAGTGAGTCGGGCAGCCTCTACGAGCAGTACTTC; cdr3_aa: CAISESGSLYEQYF
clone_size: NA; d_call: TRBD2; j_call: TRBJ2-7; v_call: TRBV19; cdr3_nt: TGTGCCAGTAGTATTGCCTGCGGGGGGCCTGGTCGGTACGAGCAGTACTTC; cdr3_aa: CASSIACGGPGRYEQYF
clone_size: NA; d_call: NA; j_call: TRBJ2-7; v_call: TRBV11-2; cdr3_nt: TGTGCCAGCAGCCGGCCCCCCACGACATATCGTGGCGAGCAGTACTTC; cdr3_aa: CASSRPPTTYRGEQYF
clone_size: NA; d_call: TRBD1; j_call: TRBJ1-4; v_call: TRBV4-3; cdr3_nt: TGCGCCAGCAGCCAAGATCAGGGGGTAGTAACTAATGAAAAACTGTTTTTT; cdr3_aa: CASSQDQGVVTNEKLFF
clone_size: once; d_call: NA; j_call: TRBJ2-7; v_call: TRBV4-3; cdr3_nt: TGCGCCAGCAGCCAGAGGAGGCGGATGACCCGCTCCTACGAGCAGTACTTC; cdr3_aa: CASSQRRRMTRSYEQYF
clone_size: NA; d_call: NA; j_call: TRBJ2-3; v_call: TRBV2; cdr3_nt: TGTGCCAGCACCGAAGTCCAGGGCACAGATACGCAGTATTTT; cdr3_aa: CASTEVQGTDTQYF
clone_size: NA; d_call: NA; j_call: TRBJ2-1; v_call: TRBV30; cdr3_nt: TGTGCCCGTTACCGGACAGACCGGACGTATGGTGAGCAGTTCTTC; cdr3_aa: CARYRTDRTYGEQFF
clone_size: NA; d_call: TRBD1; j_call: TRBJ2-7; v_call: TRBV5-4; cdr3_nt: TGTGCCAGCACCCCTCACGAAAACGAGACAGGGACCTACGAGCAGTACTTC; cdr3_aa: CASTPHENETGTYEQYF
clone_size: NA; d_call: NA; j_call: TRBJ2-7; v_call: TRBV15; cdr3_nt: TGTGCCACCAGCAGAGGGGGACAAGCTAATTACGAGCAGTACTTC; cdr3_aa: CATSRGGQANYEQYF
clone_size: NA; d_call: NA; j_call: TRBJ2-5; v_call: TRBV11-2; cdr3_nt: TGTGCCAGCAGCTTACGAGGAGGGGCCCAGTACTTC; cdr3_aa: CASSLRGGAQYF
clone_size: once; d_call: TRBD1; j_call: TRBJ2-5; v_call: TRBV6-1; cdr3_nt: TGTGCCAGCAGTGGTATCTACCGGGACAGGGGTCAAGAGACCCAGTACTTC; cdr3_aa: CASSGIYRDRGQETQYF
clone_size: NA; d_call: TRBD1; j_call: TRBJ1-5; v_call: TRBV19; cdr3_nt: TGTGCCAGTACCGGTGGGTCGTACAGGGGCTGTAATAGCAATCAGCCCCAGCATTTT; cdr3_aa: CASTGGSYRGCNSNQPQHF
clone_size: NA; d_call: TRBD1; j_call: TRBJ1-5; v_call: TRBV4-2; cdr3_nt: TGTGCCAGCAGCCCGGGGACAGCCGATCAGCCCCAGCATTTT; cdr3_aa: CASSPGTADQPQHF
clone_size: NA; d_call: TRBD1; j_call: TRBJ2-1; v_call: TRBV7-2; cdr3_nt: TGTGCCAGCAGCCCACAGGGGGTATCCTACAATGAGCAGTTCTTC; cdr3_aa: CASSPQGVSYNEQFF
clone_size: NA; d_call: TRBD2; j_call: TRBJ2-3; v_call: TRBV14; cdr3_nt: TGTGCCAGCAGTCCTAGCGGGAGTACAGATACGCAGTATTTT; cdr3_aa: CASSPSGSTDTQYF
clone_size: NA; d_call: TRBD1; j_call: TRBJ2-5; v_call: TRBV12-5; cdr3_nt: TGTGCTAGTGGTACGGGCCAGGGGGCGCGGGAGACCCAGTACTTC; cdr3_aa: CASGTGQGARETQYF
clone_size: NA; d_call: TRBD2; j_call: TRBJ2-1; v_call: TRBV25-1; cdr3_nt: TGTGCCAGCAGTGAGAAGGGAGCGGGAGGGCCCTCCTACAATGAGCAGTTCTTC; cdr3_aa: CASSEKGAGGPSYNEQFF
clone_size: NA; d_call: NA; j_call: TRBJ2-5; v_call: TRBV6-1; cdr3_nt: TGTGCCAGCAGACCCGGGGTGGGTGGGGAGACCCAGTACTTC; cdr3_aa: CASRPGVGGETQYF
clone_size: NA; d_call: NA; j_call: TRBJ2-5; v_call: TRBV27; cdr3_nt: TGTGCCAGCAGTTTAACGACGGGAAACTTTCGGGAACGGTTTCAAGAGACCCAGTACTTC; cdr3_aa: CASSLTTGNFRERFQETQYF
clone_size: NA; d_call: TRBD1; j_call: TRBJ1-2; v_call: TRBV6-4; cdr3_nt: TGTGCCAGCAGCCCGGGACAGGGTCTTGACTATGGCTACACCTTC; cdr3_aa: CASSPGQGLDYGYTF
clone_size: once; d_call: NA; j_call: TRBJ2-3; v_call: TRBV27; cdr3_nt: TGTGCCACTATGAGTGGGCAGGTCGCGACAGATACGCAGTATTTT; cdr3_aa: CATMSGQVATDTQYF
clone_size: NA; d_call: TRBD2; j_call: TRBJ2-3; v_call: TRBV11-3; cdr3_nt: TGTGCCAGCGGCGGGCGGGAGGAACACACAGATACGCAGTATTTT; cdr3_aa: CASGGREEHTDTQYF
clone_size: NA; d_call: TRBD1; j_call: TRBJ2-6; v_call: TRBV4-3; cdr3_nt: TGCGCCAGCAGCCAAGAATGGGGGACAGGGTGGGTTGGCGGGGCCAACGTCCTGACTTTC; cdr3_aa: CASSQEWGTGWVGGANVLTF
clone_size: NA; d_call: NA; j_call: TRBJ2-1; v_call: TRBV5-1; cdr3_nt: TGCGCCAGCACCCACGGTGGCTTAGAGGGTCACGATGAGCAGTTCTTC; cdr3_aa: CASTHGGLEGHDEQFF
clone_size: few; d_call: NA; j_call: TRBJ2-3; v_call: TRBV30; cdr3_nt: TGTGCCTGGAGTGTCCCACTCCCTCCTAGGCTATCGAGGTTTTCTGGCACAGATACGCAGTATTTT; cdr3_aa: CAWSVPLPPRLSRFSGTDTQYF